Many counts were recorded for the clone carrying this T cell receptor beta chain. Its antigen is as yet unknown. TCR beta CDR3 regions were amplified from RNA. When the TCR CDR3 underwent first-round RT-PCR, the HTBI primer set was used. TCRdb reprocessed the multiplex PCR reads via MiXCR and lists one record per CDR3 protein. The sample yields 550,000 to 800,000 distinct CDR3 sequences, 17% seen once. This sample was included in a study of T cells in Graves' hyperthyroidism and ophthalmopathy. Overall study: Peripheral blood collection took place at initial diagnosis, before any treatment. Study results and caveats: Ophthalmopathy could be told apart from stable hyperthyroidism with a 13 V-J model. Most thyroid clonotypes expanded above 0.001 appeared in blood too.

Graves' hyperthyroidism without ophthalmopathy progression within 18 months was termed stable. V lost 6 bases, J lost 6 bases, and 10 bases lay in between. The CDR3 loop spans 12 amino acids. Germline V lookup: CDR1 MNHEY, CDR2 SVGEGT. The sequencing input was blood. The clonotype originates from a man aged 45 to 65 with Graves' hyperthyroidism. The chain is built from TRBV6-2 or TRBV6-3 and TRBJ2-3; D gene ambiguous. CDR3 sequence: CASSQRSDTQYF. CDR3 in DNA: TGTGCCAGCAGCCAGAGATCGGATACGCAGTATTTT.